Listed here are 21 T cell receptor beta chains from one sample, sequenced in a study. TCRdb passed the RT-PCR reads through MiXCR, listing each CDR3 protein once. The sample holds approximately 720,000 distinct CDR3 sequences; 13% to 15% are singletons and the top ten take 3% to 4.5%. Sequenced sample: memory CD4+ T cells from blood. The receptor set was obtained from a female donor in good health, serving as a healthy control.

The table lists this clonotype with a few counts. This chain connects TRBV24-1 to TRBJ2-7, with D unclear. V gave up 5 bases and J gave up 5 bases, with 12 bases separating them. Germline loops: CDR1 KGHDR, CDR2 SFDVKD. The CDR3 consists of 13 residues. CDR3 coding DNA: TGTGCCACCAGTGGTAAGGCTTCCGACGAGCAGTACTTC. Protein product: CATSGKASDEQYF.

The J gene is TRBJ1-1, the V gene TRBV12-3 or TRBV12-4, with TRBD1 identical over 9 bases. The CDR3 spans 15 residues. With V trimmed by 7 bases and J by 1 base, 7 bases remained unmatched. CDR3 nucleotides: TGTGCCAGCATCCCACAGGGGGCAACGAACACTGAAGCTTTCTTT. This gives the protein CASIPQGATNTEAFF.

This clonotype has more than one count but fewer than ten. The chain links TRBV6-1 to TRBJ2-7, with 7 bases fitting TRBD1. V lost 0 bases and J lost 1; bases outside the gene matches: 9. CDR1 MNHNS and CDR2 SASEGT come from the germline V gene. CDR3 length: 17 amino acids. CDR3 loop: CASSEALRTGYSYEQYF. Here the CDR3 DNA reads TGTGCCAGCAGTGAAGCCCTGAGGACAGGATATTCCTACGAGCAGTACTTC.

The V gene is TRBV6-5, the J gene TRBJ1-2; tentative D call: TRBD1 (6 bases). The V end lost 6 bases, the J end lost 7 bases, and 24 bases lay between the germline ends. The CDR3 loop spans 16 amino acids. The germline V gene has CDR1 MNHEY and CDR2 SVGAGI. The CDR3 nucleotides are TGTGCCAGCAGGGCGACAGGACTCGGAGCTATGGGTGGCTACACCTTC. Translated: CASRATGLGAMGGYTF.

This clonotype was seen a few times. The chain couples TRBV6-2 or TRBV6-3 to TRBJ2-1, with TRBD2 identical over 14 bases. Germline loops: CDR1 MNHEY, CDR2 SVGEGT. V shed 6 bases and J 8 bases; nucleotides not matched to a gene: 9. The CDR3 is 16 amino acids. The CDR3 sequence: CASSPTSGRVNDEQFF. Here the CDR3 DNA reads TGTGCCAGCAGCCCGACTAGCGGGAGGGTCAACGATGAGCAGTTCTTC.

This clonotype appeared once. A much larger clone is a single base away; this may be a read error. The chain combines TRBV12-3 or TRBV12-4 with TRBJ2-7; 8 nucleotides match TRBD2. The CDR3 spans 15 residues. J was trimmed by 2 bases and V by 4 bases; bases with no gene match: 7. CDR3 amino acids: CASSSFSGGAYEQYF. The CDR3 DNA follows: TGTGCCAGCAGTTCCTTCAGCGGGGGTGCCTACGAGCAGTACTTC.

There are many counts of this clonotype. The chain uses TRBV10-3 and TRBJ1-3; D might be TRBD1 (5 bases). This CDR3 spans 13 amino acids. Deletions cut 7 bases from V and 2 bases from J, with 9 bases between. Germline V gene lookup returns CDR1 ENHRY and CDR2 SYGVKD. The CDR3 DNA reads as TGTGCCATCACCCCGGGGCCTGGAAACACCATATATTTT. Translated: CAITPGPGNTIYF.

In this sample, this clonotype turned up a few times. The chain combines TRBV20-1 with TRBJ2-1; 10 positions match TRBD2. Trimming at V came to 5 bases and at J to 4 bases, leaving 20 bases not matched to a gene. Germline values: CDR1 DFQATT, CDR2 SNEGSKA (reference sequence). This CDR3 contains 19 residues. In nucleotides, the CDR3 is TGCAGTGCTTCCCAGACTAGCGGGCTCCTTATCGGGGTGTACAATGAGCAGTTCTTC. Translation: CSASQTSGLLIGVYNEQFF.

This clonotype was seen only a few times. DNA for the CDR3: TGTGCCAGCAGCTTAGACTACCTCAATGAGCAGTTCTTC. As protein: CASSLDYLNEQFF. The genes are TRBV7-2 and TRBJ2-1; no reliable D call. CDR3 length equals 13 residues. Germline V gene data show CDR1 as SGHTA and CDR2 as FQGNSA. Trimming left V 1 base short and J 6 bases short, with 7 bases between.

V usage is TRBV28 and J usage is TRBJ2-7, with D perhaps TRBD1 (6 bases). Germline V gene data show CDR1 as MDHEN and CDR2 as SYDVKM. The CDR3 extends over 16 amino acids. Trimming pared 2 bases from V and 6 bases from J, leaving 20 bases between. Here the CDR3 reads CASSLPPQGPPPEQYF. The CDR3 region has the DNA TGTGCCAGCAGTTTACCCCCCCAGGGGCCGCCCCCCGAGCAGTACTTC.

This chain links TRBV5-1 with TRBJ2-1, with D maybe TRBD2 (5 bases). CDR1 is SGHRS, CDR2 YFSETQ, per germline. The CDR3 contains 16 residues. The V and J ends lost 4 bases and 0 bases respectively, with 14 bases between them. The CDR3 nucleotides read TGCGCCAGCAGCAGGACTGATTCCAGCTCCTACAATGAGCAGTTCTTC. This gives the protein CASSRTDSSSYNEQFF.

DNA for the CDR3: TGTGCCAGCAGCTTTTCTTTAATAGGGACAGGGCCGGCCTACGAGCAGTACTTC. Translation gives CASSFSLIGTGPAYEQYF. The V and J genes are TRBV7-8 and TRBJ2-7; 9 bases agree with TRBD1. Per germline, CDR1 SGHVS and CDR2 FQNEAQ. Trimming cost V 3 bases and J 2 bases; bases outside gene matches: 14. There are 18 residues in the CDR3.

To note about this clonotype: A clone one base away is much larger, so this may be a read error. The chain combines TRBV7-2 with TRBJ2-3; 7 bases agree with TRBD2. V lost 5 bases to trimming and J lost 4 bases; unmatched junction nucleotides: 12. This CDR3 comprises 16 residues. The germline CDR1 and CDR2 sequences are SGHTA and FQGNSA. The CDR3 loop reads CASSRWLSGGPDTQYF. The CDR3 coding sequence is TGTGCCAGCAGCCGGTGGTTATCGGGAGGCCCAGATACGCAGTATTTT.

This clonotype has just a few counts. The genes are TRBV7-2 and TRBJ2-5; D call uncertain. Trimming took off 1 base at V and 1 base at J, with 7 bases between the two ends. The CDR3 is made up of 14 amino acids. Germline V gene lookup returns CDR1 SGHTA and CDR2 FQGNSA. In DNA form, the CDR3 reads TGTGCCAGCAGCTTAGGAAGTTTCCAAGAGACCCAGTACTTC. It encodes CASSLGSFQETQYF. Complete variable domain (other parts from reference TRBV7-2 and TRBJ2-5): GAGVSQSPSNKVTEKGKDVELRCDPISGHTALYWYRQSLGQGLEFLIYFQGNSAPDKSGLPSDRFSAERTGGSVSTLTIQRTQQEDSAVYLCASSLGSFQETQYFGPGTRLLVL.

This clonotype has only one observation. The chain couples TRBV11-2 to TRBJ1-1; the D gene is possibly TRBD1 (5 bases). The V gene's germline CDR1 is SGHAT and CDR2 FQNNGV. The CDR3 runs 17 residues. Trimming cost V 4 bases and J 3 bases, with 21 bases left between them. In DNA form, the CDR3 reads TGTGCCAGCAGCTGGGGTCAGGGACGGCCGTGGGACACTGAAGCTTTCTTT. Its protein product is CASSWGQGRPWDTEAFF.

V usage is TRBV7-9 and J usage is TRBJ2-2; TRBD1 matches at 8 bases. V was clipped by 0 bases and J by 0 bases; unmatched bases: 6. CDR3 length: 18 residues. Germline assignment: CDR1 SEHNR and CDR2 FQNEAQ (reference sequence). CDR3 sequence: CASSLAWTGTTNTGELFF. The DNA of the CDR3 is TGTGCCAGCAGCTTAGCTTGGACAGGGACCACGAACACCGGGGAGCTGTTTTTT.

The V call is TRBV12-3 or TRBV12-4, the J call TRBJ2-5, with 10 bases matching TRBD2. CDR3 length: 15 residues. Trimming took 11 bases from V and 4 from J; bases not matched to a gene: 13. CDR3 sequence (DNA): TGTGCCGGGGGGACTAGCGAAGGAGGGGCAGAGACCCAGTACTTC. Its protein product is CAGGTSEGGAETQYF.

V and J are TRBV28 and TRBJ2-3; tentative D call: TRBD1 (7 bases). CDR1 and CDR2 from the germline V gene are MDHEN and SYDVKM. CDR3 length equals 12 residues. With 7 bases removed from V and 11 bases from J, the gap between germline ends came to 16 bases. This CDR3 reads CASTPGGGRQYF. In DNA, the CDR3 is TGTGCCAGCACCCCAGGGGGAGGCCGGCAGTATTTT.

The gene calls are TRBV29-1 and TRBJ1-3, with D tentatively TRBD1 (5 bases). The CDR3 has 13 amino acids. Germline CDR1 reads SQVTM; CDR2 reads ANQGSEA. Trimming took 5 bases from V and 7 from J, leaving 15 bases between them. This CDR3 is CSVLGTAGNTIYF. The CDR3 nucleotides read TGCAGCGTTCTGGGGACGGCCGGGAACACCATATATTTT. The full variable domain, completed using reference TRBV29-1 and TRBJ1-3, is SAVISQKPSRDICQRGTSLTIQCQVDSQVTMMFWYRQQPGQSLTLIATANQGSEATYESGFVIDKFPISRPNLTFSTLTVSNMSPEDSSIYLCSVLGTAGNTIYFGEGSWLTVV.

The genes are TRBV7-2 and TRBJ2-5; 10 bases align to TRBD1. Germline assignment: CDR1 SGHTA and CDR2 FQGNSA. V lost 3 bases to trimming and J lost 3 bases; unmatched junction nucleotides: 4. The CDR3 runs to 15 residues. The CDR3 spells CASSLRQGAEETQYF. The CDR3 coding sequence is TGTGCCAGCAGCTTGCGACAGGGGGCAGAAGAGACCCAGTACTTC.

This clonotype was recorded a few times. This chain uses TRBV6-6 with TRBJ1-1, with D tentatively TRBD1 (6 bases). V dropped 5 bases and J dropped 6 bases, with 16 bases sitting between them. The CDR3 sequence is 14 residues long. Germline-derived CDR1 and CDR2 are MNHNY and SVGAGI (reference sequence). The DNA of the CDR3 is TGTGCCAGCAGTGCGCTGCAGGGGCTTTCTGAAGCTTTCTTT. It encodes CASSALQGLSEAFF.